The 12 T cell receptor beta chains below come from one sample, sequenced in a study of regulatory T cells in long-lasting Graves disease. The time point here: persistent/refractory GD, antithyroid drugs over 5 years with positive TRAb. From RNA extracted from PBMCs, the TCR library was made. With iRepertoire HTBI primers and Arm-PCR of CDR3 regions, TCR beta libraries were built. TCRdb itself ran the multiplex PCR reads through MiXCR, one entry per CDR3 protein. The sample yields a few hundred thousand distinct CDR3 sequences, 20% to 25% seen once. This sample comprised peripheral blood mononuclear cells (PBMCs), obtained when the disease was refractory, from a patient treated with antithyroid drugs. The receptors were sampled from a female donor with Graves disease.

The chain uses TRBV6-2 or TRBV6-3 and TRBJ2-5; D not resolved. The DNA end is a closer match to TRBJ2-1, so the J assignment may be wrong. This CDR3 is built from 12 residues. The germline gives CDR1 MNHEY, CDR2 SVGEGT. CDR3 amino acids: CASAGLDNEQFF. The CDR3 DNA reads as TGTGCCAGTGCCGGCCTAGACAATGAGCAGTTCTTC.

For this clonotype: Germline and junction disagree at one end, which may indicate a read error. V gene TRBV7-2 combines with J gene TRBJ2-1; 11 bases are a match to TRBD2. The CDR3 sequence is 15 residues long. Germline loops: CDR1 SGHTA, CDR2 FQGNSA. CDR3 DNA: TGTGCCAGCAGCAGCGGGACTAGCGGATACAATGGGCAGTTCTTC. Its protein product is CASSSGTSGYNGQFF.

This clonotype has more than one count but fewer than ten. The rearrangement joins TRBV30 to TRBJ2-7; D possibly corresponds to TRBD1 (6 bases). Trimming shortened V by 2 bases and J by 3 bases, and 11 bases separated the two germline ends. This CDR3 is built from 13 residues. Germline V gene sequence: CDR1 GTSNPN, CDR2 SVGIG (reference sequence). CDR3 sequence (DNA): TGTGCCTGGAGTTTAACAGGGTACTACGAGCAGTACTTC. Its protein is CAWSLTGYYEQYF.

The chain has TRBV9 and TRBJ2-5, with a tentative D call TRBD2 (5 bases). This CDR3 region has 16 residues. The germline V gene encodes CDR1 SGDLS and CDR2 YYNGEE. Trimming took off 4 bases at V and 2 bases at J, with 18 bases between the two ends. The CDR3 nucleotides are TGTGCCAGCAGCCCCGATATTCTAGGAGGTCAAGAGACCCAGTACTTC. This sequence encodes CASSPDILGGQETQYF.

For this clonotype: Given the absence of the conserved phenylalanine or tryptophan at the CDR3 end, a read error is likely. The V and J genes are TRBV3-1 and TRBJ2-5, with 10 nucleotides matching TRBD2. J was trimmed by 0 bases and V by 0 bases; bases with no gene match: 4. This CDR3 comprises 17 residues. Germline V gene data show CDR1 as LGHDT and CDR2 as YNNKEL (reference sequence). As DNA, the CDR3 is TGTGCCAGCAGCCAAGATTCCACTAGCGGGAACCAAGAGACCCAGTACCTC. This encodes CASSQDSTSGNQETQYL.

The chain combines TRBV6-2 or TRBV6-3 with TRBJ1-6, with unresolved D. This CDR3 region has 15 residues. The V end lost 6 bases, the J end lost 3 bases, and 12 bases lay between the germline ends. CDR1 is MNHEY, CDR2 SVGEGT, per germline. This chain's CDR3 is CASRVNALYNSPLHF. The DNA for the CDR3 is TGTGCCAGCAGGGTCAACGCACTCTATAATTCACCCCTCCACTTT.

Ten or more counts support this clonotype. The chain links TRBV5-1 to TRBJ1-5; tentatively, D is TRBD1 (6 bases). CDR1 SGHRS and CDR2 YFSETQ come from the germline V gene. Between the trimmed V and J ends, which lost 1 base and 7 bases, there was a span of 15 bases. There are 15 residues in the CDR3. This chain's CDR3 is CASSLSGAITQPQHF. The CDR3 DNA follows: TGCGCCAGCAGCTTGTCAGGGGCTATCACCCAGCCCCAGCATTTT.

This clonotype was recorded at least ten times. This chain joins TRBV3-1 and TRBJ2-7; perhaps TRBD2 as D (5 bases). Germline CDR1 is LGHDT and CDR2 is YNNKEL (reference sequence). V was clipped by 3 bases and J by 6 bases, with 6 bases between them. CDR3 length equals 11 residues. The CDR3: CASSHGLEQYF. CDR3 coding DNA: TGTGCCAGCAGCCATGGACTCGAGCAGTACTTC.

This clonotype was detected a few times. V usage is TRBV19 and J usage is TRBJ2-5; TRBD1 agrees at 11 bases. The CDR3 contains 17 residues. Germline loops: CDR1 LNHDA, CDR2 SQIVND (reference sequence). The ends lost 4 bases at V and 3 bases at J; junction bases unmatched: 10. CDR3 in amino acids: CASSRTGTGGDKETQYF. The DNA of the CDR3 is TGTGCCAGTAGTAGAACCGGGACAGGGGGTGATAAAGAGACCCAGTACTTC.

This clonotype came up many times. V is TRBV7-2 and J is TRBJ1-5; D is undetermined. The CDR3 consists of 14 residues. V shed 2 bases and J shed 2 bases, with 7 bases lying between them. Germline CDR1 and CDR2: SGHTA and FQGNSA. The CDR3 DNA follows: TGTGCCAGCAGCTTATCAACAGGCAATCAGCCCCAGCATTTT. Translating gives CASSLSTGNQPQHF.

This sequence joins TRBV5-4 and TRBJ2-5; 8 bases align to TRBD1. The CDR3 covers 16 residues. Trimming removed 4 bases from V and 0 bases from J; junction bases left unmatched: 8. Germline loops: CDR1 SGHNT, CDR2 YYREEE (reference sequence). CDR3 sequence reads: CASSHPRTGNQETQYF. The CDR3 DNA reads as TGTGCCAGCAGCCACCCCCGGACAGGGAACCAAGAGACCCAGTACTTC.

Worth noting for this clonotype: A read error may explain this, as a much larger clone is one base away. The chain carries TRBV7-2 and TRBJ1-2; TRBD1 matches at 7 bases. Germline values: CDR1 SGHTA, CDR2 FQGNSA. V lost 5 bases to trimming and J lost 8 bases; unmatched junction nucleotides: 8. The CDR3 covers 13 residues. The CDR3 loop reads CASSPRDRRGYTF. Here the CDR3 DNA reads TGTGCCAGCAGCCCCAGGGACAGAAGGGGCTACACCTTC. Drawing the rest from reference TRBV7-2 and TRBJ1-2, the complete variable domain is GAGVSQSPSNKVTEKGKDVELRCDPISGHTALYWYRQSLGQGLEFLIYFQGNSAPDKSGLPSDRFSAERTGGSVSTLTIQRTQQEDSAVYLCASSPRDRRGYTFGSGTRLTVV.